These 27 T cell receptor beta chains were all obtained from the same sample, sequenced in a study of blood T cell repertoires in COVID-19 (dated by TCRdb to between 2020 and 2021). Preparation of the library involved the immunoSEQ multiplex PCR assay. Entries here come from immuneACCESS through TCRdb and include only in-frame sequences with V and J called. Some clones fail to appear in such tables; in the studies checked, an unresolved V gene covers under half of the shortfall, and the cause of the remainder is unknown. The sample table contains about 40,000 clones; only one count was recorded for roughly 83% of them. The ten largest clones represent less than 3.5% of the sample. The sample comprised peripheral blood. All receptors come from a woman in her sixties with acute or convalescent COVID-19.

The J gene is TRBJ1-4, the V gene TRBV28, with D perhaps matching TRBD1 (5 bases). This CDR3 spans 16 amino acids. V gave up 3 bases and J gave up 0 bases, with 11 bases separating them. CDR1 and CDR2 from the germline V gene are MDHEN and SYDVKM. This CDR3 reads CASSFSGVATNEKLFF. The CDR3 bases are TGTGCCAGCAGTTTTTCGGGGGTAGCAACTAATGAAAAACTGTTTTTT.

The chain combines TRBV3-1 (or the pseudogene TRBV3-2) with TRBJ1-1, with a possible D match to TRBD1 (6 bases). This CDR3 has 13 residues. V was clipped by 5 bases and J by 5 bases, with 12 bases between them. The germline CDR1 and CDR2 sequences are LGHDT and YNNKEL (reference sequence). CDR3 bases: TGTGCCAGCAGCAAGGGGGAGAGGACTGAAGCTTTCTTT. Protein sequence: CASSKGERTEAFF.

As for this clone: One end of the junction fails to match germline, which may point to a read error. The rearrangement links TRBV5-1 to TRBJ2-5, with D perhaps TRBD1 (6 bases). The CDR3 runs 15 residues. Germline V gives CDR1 SGHRS, CDR2 YFSETQ. Here the CDR3 reads CASSLAVGHQETRYF. The CDR3 nucleotides read TGCGCCAGCAGCTTGGCCGTGGGACACCAAGAGACCCGGTACTTC.

The rearrangement joins TRBV4-1 to TRBJ2-2; 15 positions match TRBD2. This CDR3 has 17 residues. Germline assignment: CDR1 MGHRA and CDR2 YSYEKL. V lost 4 bases and J lost 4; bases outside the gene matches: 4. In DNA, the CDR3 is TGCGCCAGCAGCCCCTTGGGACTAGCGGGAGGCACCGGGGAGCTGTTTTTT. Protein: CASSPLGLAGGTGELFF.

The rearrangement uses TRBV19 and TRBJ1-3, with 10 bases fitting TRBD1. This CDR3 spans 14 amino acids. The germline V gene encodes CDR1 LNHDA and CDR2 SQIVND (reference sequence). The V gene end was trimmed by 8 bases and the J gene end by 4 bases; junction bases not matched to a gene: 5. The CDR3, as DNA: TGTGCCAGTGACGACAGGGGGCCAGGAAACACCATATATTTT. It encodes CASDDRGPGNTIYF.

The rearrangement links TRBV27 to TRBJ2-3; 11 nucleotides match TRBD2. The junction had 4 bases not matched to a gene; V was cut back by 3 bases and J by 5 bases. The germline V gene encodes CDR1 MNHEY and CDR2 SMNVEV (reference sequence). The CDR3 extends over 15 amino acids. The CDR3 loop reads CASSFGLAGGDTQYF. In nucleotides, the CDR3 is TGTGCCAGCAGTTTCGGCCTAGCGGGAGGAGATACGCAGTATTTT.

This chain connects TRBV6-5 to TRBJ2-7, with D perhaps matching TRBD1 (5 bases). Germline V gene data show CDR1 as MNHEY and CDR2 as SVGAGI. Trimming removed 8 bases from V and 3 bases from J, with 14 bases in between. The CDR3 is 13 residues long. Written as DNA, the CDR3 is TGTGCCAGCTCGGACAAGGGATTCTACGAGCAGTACTTC. Its translation: CASSDKGFYEQYF.

The chain links TRBV30 to TRBJ1-6; D ambiguous. Trimming took 4 bases from V and 7 from J, leaving 8 bases between them. Germline V lookup: CDR1 GTSNPN, CDR2 SVGIG (reference sequence). This CDR3 comprises 12 residues. Written as DNA, the CDR3 is TGTGCCTGGATGGGCAGCAATTCACCCCTCCACTTT. Its translation is CAWMGSNSPLHF.

CDR3 sequence reads: CASSLPGLASNEQFF. CDR3 in DNA: TGTGCCAGCAGCTTACCGGGACTAGCTTCCAATGAGCAGTTCTTC. The V call is TRBV7-6, the J call TRBJ2-1; 9 positions agree with TRBD2. The V gene end was trimmed by 2 bases and the J gene end by 6 bases; junction bases not matched to a gene: 5. The CDR3 has 15 residues. Germline V CDR1 and CDR2: SGHVS, FNYEAQ.

The rearrangement uses TRBV2 and TRBJ1-2, with TRBD1 matching 7 bases. CDR1 SNHLY and CDR2 FYNNEI come from the germline V gene. This CDR3 region has 14 residues. V was pared by 4 bases and J by 4 bases, with 6 bases of the junction left unmatched. The CDR3, as DNA: TGTGCCAGCAGTGGACAAGGGGGCCGCTATGGCTACACCTTC. This translates into CASSGQGGRYGYTF.

This sequence joins TRBV7-6 and TRBJ1-1; TRBD1 agrees at 7 bases. The CDR3 has 14 residues. The germline V gene has CDR1 SGHVS and CDR2 FNYEAQ. J was trimmed by 6 bases and V by 4 bases; bases with no gene match: 8. The CDR3 DNA is TGTGCCAGCAGCTCTAGACAGGGTCGCTCTGAAGCTTTCTTT. It yields the protein CASSSRQGRSEAFF.

This clone was seen only a few times. The chain uses TRBV12-3 or TRBV12-4 and TRBJ1-5; no clear D gene. V lost 6 bases to trimming and J lost 6 bases, with 9 bases between them. The CDR3 is made up of 12 amino acids. CDR3 coding DNA: TGTGCCAGCAGCCTCTTCCTTCAGCCCCAGCATTTT. It is translated as CASSLFLQPQHF.

The gene calls are TRBV6-1 and TRBJ1-3, with 7 bases lining up with TRBD1. This CDR3 contains 15 residues. The germline CDR1 and CDR2 sequences are MNHNS and SASEGT. The J segment lost 5 bases and the V segment lost 2 bases, leaving 6 bases of the junction unmatched. The CDR3 is CASSEKGTERNTIYF. The DNA of the CDR3 is TGTGCCAGCAGTGAAAAAGGGACAGAGAGAAACACCATATATTTT.

The chain uses TRBV6-6 and TRBJ2-7, with D possibly TRBD1 on 5 matching bases. Per the germline V gene, CDR1 is MNHNY and CDR2 is SVGAGI (reference sequence). V lost 5 bases and J 2 bases, leaving 16 bases between the germline ends. This CDR3 comprises 15 residues. The CDR3 DNA sequence: TGTGCCAGCAGTCCATTCGGACACGGAACCTACGAGCAGTACTTC. Translation: CASSPFGHGTYEQYF.

The genes are TRBV5-1 and TRBJ2-4; TRBD1 aligns across 8 bases. The junction had 11 bases not matched to a gene; V was cut back by 3 bases and J by 0 bases. The CDR3 runs to 18 residues. CDR1 is SGHRS, CDR2 YFSETQ, per germline. CDR3 DNA sequence: TGCGCCAGCAGCTCCGAAAACGTACAGGGGGGAGCCAAAAACATTCAGTACTTC. It specifies CASSSENVQGGAKNIQYF.

The chain recombines TRBV19 with TRBJ1-1, with 9 bases fitting TRBD1. The CDR3 loop spans 14 amino acids. Trimming at V came to 5 bases and at J to 3 bases, leaving 4 bases not matched to a gene. Per the germline V gene, CDR1 is LNHDA and CDR2 is SQIVND (reference sequence). This CDR3 reads CASSGTGGYTEAFF. For the CDR3, the DNA is TGTGCCAGTAGTGGAACAGGGGGCTACACTGAAGCTTTCTTT.

CDR3 region: CASSQSGGQGYEQYF. The DNA for the CDR3 is TGTGCCAGCAGCCAAAGTGGGGGACAGGGTTACGAGCAGTACTTC. The rearrangement links TRBV4-2 to TRBJ2-7; 9 bases agree with TRBD1. With 2 bases clipped from V and 4 bases from J, the junction kept 6 bases outside the gene matches. This CDR3 is 15 amino acids long. Germline loops: CDR1 LGHNA, CDR2 YNFKEQ.

This chain joins TRBV5-4 and TRBJ2-5, with 7 positions matching TRBD2. V gave up 4 bases and J gave up 2 bases; unmatched junction bases: 8. CDR1 and CDR2 (germline): SGHNT, YYREEE (reference sequence). The CDR3 covers 15 residues. DNA for the CDR3: TGTGCCAGCAGCCGCGGGGGTCGATATCAAGAGACCCAGTACTTC. The encoded protein is CASSRGGRYQETQYF.

The gene calls are TRBV30 and TRBJ1-6, with a tentative D call TRBD1 (5 bases). The CDR3 spans 12 residues. Trimming removed 5 bases from V and 5 bases from J, with 7 bases in between. Germline V lookup: CDR1 GTSNPN, CDR2 SVGIG (reference sequence). CDR3 sequence (DNA): TGTGCCTGGGGGGGAGATAATTCACCCCTCCACTTT. Translation gives CAWGGDNSPLHF. Supplemented by reference TRBV30 and TRBJ1-6, the full variable domain reads SQTIHQWPATLVQPVGSPLSLECTVEGTSNPNLYWYRQAAGRGLQLLFYSVGIGQISSEVPQNLSASRPQDRQFILSSKKLLLSDSGFYLCAWGGDNSPLHFGNGTRLTVT.

This clone was counted only a few times. The rearrangement uses TRBV28 and TRBJ2-3; 13 bases fit TRBD2. V lost 4 bases and J lost 8; bases outside the gene matches: 9. Germline V CDR1 and CDR2: MDHEN, SYDVKM. The length of the CDR3 is 16 residues. This chain's CDR3 is CASSSSGTSGKGTQYF. As DNA, the CDR3 is TGTGCCAGCAGTTCCTCCGGGACTAGCGGGAAGGGTACGCAGTATTTT.

The V call is TRBV2, the J call TRBJ2-1; 7 nucleotides line up with TRBD2. The CDR3 loop spans 13 amino acids. Trimming at V came to 10 bases and at J to 8 bases, leaving 11 bases not matched to a gene. Germline loops: CDR1 SNHLY, CDR2 FYNNEI. CDR3 protein: CATREGERDEQFF. The CDR3 DNA reads as TGTGCCACCAGGGAGGGAGAACGGGATGAGCAGTTCTTC. The full variable domain, its missing parts supplied by reference TRBV2 and TRBJ2-1, is EPEVTQTPSHQVTQMGQEVILRCVPISNHLYFYWYRQILGQKVEFLVSFYNNEISEKSEIFDDQFSVERPDGSNFTLKIRSTKLEDSAMYFCATREGERDEQFFGPGTRLTVL.

The rearrangement links TRBV28 to TRBJ1-4, with a weak D call TRBD1 (5 bases). Trimming pared 6 bases from V and 1 base from J, leaving 12 bases between. CDR1 is MDHEN, CDR2 SYDVKM, per germline. This CDR3 has 15 amino acids. This chain's CDR3 is CASRYPQGTNEKLFF. Here the CDR3 DNA reads TGTGCCAGCAGATACCCCCAGGGAACTAATGAAAAACTGTTTTTT. Filled out from reference TRBV28 and TRBJ1-4, the complete variable domain reads DVKVTQSSRYLVKRTGEKVFLECVQDMDHENMFWYRQDPGLGLRLIYFSYDVKMKEKGDIPEGYSVSREKKERFSLILESASTNQTSMYLCASRYPQGTNEKLFFGSGTQLSVL.

The chain has TRBV7-2 and TRBJ2-1, with D possibly TRBD2 on 6 matching bases. The CDR3 is made up of 15 amino acids. The germline V gene has CDR1 SGHTA and CDR2 FQGNSA. V was clipped by 1 base and J by 0 bases, with 7 bases between them. The CDR3 region has the DNA TGTGCCAGCAGCTTAGTAGCGGCCTCCTACAATGAGCAGTTCTTC. It translates to CASSLVAASYNEQFF.

This sequence joins TRBV5-1 and TRBJ2-7, with 7 bases identical to TRBD1. CDR1 is SGHRS, CDR2 YFSETQ, per germline. The CDR3 totals 15 residues. The ends lost 0 bases at V and 0 bases at J; junction bases unmatched: 3. CDR3: CASSLVPGGSYEQYF. CDR3 nucleotides: TGCGCCAGCAGCTTGGTGCCAGGGGGCTCCTACGAGCAGTACTTC.

The rearrangement links TRBV7-8 to TRBJ1-1, with 7 bases identical to TRBD1. The CDR3 sequence is 13 residues long. V was pared by 5 bases and J by 3 bases, with 3 bases of the junction left unmatched. Germline lookup yields CDR1 SGHVS and CDR2 FQNEAQ. The CDR3 nucleotides read TGTGCCAGCAGCCGAGACAGGGACACTGAAGCTTTCTTT. Amino acids: CASSRDRDTEAFF. Supplemented by reference TRBV7-8 and TRBJ1-1, the full variable domain reads GAGVSQSPRYKVAKRGQDVALRCDPISGHVSLFWYQQALGQGPEFLTYFQNEAQLDKSGLPSDRFFAERPEGSVSTLKIQRTQQEDSAVYLCASSRDRDTEAFFGQGTRLTVV.

DNA for the CDR3: TGTGCCTTGCCCAAGGGGGTTGGCTACACCTTC. Its protein product is CALPKGVGYTF. The chain recombines TRBV30 with TRBJ1-2; TRBD1 might be the D (6 bases). CDR3 length: 11 residues. The V end was cut by 7 bases, the J end by 7 bases, with 13 bases between. From germline, CDR1 is GTSNPN and CDR2 SVGIG (reference sequence).

The chain uses TRBV24-1 and TRBJ2-5; the match to TRBD1 covers 7 bases. Unmatched junction bases numbered 5, after V lost 5 bases and J lost 0 bases. This CDR3 is built from 15 residues. The V gene's germline CDR1 is KGHDR and CDR2 SFDVKD. CDR3 sequence (DNA): TGTGCCACCAGTGCTTCAGGGACAGACCAAGAGACCCAGTACTTC. Amino acid sequence: CATSASGTDQETQYF.